The TCR beta chain described here comes from a study of blood T cell repertoires in COVID-19. Per the original methods: Scientists estimated how many nucleated cells there were by amplifying reference gene primers. Profiled with immunoSEQ multiplex PCR; TCRdb holds only in-frame clones, not every one. That table supplies the V and J calls and clone size; D and trimming were determined from the DNA. Of roughly 46,000 clones in the sample, 84% were seen once. With 2 bases clipped from V and 2 bases from J, the junction kept 4 bases outside the gene matches. CDR3 length equals 15 residues. Germline V gives CDR1 SGHRS, CDR2 YFSETQ.

The chain recombines TRBV5-1 with TRBJ1-5, with 7 bases matching TRBD1. The TCR comes from a man aged 60-69 years with acute or convalescent COVID-19. Material for sequencing was peripheral blood. The CDR3 DNA reads as TGCGCCAGCAGCTTTGACGACAGGGGCAATCAGCCCCAGCATTTT. Translated: CASSFDDRGNQPQHF.